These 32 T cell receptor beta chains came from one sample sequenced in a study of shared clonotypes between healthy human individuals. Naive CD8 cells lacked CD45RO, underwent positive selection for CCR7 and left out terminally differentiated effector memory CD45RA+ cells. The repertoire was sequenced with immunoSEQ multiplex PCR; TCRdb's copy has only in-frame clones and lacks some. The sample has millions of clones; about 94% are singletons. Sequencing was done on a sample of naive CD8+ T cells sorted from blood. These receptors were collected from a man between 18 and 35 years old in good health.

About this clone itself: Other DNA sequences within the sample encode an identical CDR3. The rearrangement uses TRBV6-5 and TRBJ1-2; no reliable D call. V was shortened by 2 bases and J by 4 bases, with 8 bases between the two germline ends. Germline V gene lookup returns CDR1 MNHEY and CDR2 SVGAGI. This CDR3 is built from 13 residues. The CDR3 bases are TGTGCCAGCAGTTACGAGGGAGGCTATGGCTACACCTTC. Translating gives CASSYEGGYGYTF.

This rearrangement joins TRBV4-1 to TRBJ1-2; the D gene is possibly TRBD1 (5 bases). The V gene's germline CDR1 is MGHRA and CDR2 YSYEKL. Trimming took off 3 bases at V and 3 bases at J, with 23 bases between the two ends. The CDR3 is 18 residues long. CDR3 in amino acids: CASSQAGGAGYLYYGYTF. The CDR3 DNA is TGCGCCAGCAGCCAGGCCGGCGGGGCAGGATATCTTTACTATGGCTACACCTTC.

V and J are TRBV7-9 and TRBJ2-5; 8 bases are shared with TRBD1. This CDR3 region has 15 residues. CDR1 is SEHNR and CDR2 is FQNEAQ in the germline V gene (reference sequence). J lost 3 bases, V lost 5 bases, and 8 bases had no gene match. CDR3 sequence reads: CASSRDRGEEETQYF. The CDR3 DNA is TGTGCCAGCAGCCGTGACAGGGGAGAAGAAGAGACCCAGTACTTC.

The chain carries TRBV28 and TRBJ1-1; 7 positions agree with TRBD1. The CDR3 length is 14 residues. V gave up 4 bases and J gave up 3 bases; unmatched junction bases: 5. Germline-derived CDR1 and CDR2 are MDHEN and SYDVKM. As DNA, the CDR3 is TGTGCCAGCAGTTCACCCGGGACAGACACTGAAGCTTTCTTT. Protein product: CASSSPGTDTEAFF. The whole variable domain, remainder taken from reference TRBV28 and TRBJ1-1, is DVKVTQSSRYLVKRTGEKVFLECVQDMDHENMFWYRQDPGLGLRLIYFSYDVKMKEKGDIPEGYSVSREKKERFSLILESASTNQTSMYLCASSSPGTDTEAFFGQGTRLTVV.

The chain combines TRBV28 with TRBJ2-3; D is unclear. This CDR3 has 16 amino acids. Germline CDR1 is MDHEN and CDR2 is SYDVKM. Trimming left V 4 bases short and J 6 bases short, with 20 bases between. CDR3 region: CASSSPSRTRADTQYF. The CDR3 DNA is TGTGCCAGCAGTTCCCCTTCCAGAACCCGGGCCGATACGCAGTATTTT.

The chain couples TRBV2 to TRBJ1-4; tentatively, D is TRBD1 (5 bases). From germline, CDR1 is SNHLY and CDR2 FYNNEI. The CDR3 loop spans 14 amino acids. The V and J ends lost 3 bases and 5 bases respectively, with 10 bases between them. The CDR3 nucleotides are TGTGCCAGCAGTGATAACAGGAGGAATGAAAAACTGTTTTTT. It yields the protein CASSDNRRNEKLFF.

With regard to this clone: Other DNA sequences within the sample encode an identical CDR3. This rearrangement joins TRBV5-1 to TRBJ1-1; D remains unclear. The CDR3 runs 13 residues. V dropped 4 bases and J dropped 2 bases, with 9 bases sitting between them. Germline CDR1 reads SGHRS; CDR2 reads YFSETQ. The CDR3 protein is CASSPYGNTEAFF. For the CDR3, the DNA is TGCGCCAGCAGCCCATATGGAAACACTGAAGCTTTCTTT.

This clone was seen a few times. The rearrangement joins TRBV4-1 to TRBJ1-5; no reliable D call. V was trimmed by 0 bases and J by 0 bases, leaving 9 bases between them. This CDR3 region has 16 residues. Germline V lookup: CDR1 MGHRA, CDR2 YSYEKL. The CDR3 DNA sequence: TGCGCCAGCAGCCAAGAGGTTTTCGGTAGCAATCAGCCCCAGCATTTT. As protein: CASSQEVFGSNQPQHF.

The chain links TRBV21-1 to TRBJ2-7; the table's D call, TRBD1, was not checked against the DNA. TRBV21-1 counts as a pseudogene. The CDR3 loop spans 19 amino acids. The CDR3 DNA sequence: TGTGCCAGCAGGGGTCTTAGGCAGGCAAAGCATCGGCAGAACTACGAGCAGTACTTC. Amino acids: CASRGLRQAKHRQNYEQYF.

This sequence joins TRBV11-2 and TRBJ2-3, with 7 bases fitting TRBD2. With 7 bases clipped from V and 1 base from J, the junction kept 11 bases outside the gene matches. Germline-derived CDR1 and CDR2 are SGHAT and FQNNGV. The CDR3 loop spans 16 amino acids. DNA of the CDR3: TGTGCCAGCACCCCAAAGAGTCGGGGGGGCACAGATACGCAGTATTTT. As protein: CASTPKSRGGTDTQYF.

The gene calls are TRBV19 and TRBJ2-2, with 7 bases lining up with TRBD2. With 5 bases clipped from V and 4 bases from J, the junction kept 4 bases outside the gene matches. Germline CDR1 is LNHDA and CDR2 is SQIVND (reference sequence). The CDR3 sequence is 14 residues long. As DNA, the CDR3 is TGTGCCAGTAGTGTACTAGCGACCACCGGGGAGCTGTTTTTT. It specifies CASSVLATTGELFF. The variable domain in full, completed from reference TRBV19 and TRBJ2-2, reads DGGITQSPKYLFRKEGQNVTLSCEQNLNHDAMYWYRQDPGQGLRLIYYSQIVNDFQKGDIAEGYSVSREKKESFPLTVTSAQKNPTAFYLCASSVLATTGELFFGEGSRLTVL.

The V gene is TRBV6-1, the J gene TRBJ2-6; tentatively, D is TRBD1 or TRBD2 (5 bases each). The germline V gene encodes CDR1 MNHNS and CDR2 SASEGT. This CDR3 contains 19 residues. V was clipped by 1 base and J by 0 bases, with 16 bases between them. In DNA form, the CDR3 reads TGTGCCAGCAGTGAAGGAGGGGTTGAAGCCTACTCTGGGGCCAACGTCCTGACTTTC. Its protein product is CASSEGGVEAYSGANVLTF.

The DNA for the CDR3 is TGTGCCAGCAGTACCAACCGGGACAGGACGTCCTATAATTCACCCCTCCACTTT. Translating gives CASSTNRDRTSYNSPLHF. The chain employs TRBV28 and TRBJ1-6; 8 bases map to TRBD1. The CDR3 runs to 18 residues. Losses at the gene ends were 5 bases for V and 1 base for J; bases not matched to a gene: 10. Germline V lookup: CDR1 MDHEN, CDR2 SYDVKM.

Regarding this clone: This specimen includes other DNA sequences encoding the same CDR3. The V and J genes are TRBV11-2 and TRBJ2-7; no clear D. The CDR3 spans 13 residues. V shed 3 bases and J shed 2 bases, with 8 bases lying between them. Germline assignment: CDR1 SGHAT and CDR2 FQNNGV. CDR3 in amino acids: CASSLRTPYEQYF. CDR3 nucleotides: TGTGCCAGCAGCTTGAGAACACCCTACGAGCAGTACTTC.

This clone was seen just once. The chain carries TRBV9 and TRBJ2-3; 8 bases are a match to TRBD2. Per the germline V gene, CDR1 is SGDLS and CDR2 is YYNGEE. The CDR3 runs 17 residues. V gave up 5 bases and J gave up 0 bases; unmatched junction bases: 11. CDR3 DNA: TGTGCCAGCAGAGTTGAGCGGGAGAGACCTAGCACAGATACGCAGTATTTT. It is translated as CASRVERERPSTDTQYF.

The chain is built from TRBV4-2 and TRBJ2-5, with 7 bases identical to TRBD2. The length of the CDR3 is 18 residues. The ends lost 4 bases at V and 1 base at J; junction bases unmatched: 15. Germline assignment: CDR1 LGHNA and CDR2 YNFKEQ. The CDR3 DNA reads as TGTGCCAGCAGCCCAGACGTGGGGATAGCGGGTCTCCAAGAGACCCAGTACTTC. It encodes CASSPDVGIAGLQETQYF.

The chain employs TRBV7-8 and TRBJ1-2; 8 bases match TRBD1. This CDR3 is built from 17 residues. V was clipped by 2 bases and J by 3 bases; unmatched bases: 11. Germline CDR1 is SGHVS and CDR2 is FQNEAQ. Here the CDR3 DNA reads TGTGCCAGCAGCTTACGTCAGGGGGCTCTACCACACTATGGCTACACCTTC. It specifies CASSLRQGALPHYGYTF.

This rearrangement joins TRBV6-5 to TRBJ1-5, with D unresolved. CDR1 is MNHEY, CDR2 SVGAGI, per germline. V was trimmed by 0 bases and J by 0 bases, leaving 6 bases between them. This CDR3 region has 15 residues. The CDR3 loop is CASSYSFSSNQPQHF. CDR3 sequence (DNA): TGTGCCAGCAGTTACTCGTTCAGTAGCAATCAGCCCCAGCATTTT.

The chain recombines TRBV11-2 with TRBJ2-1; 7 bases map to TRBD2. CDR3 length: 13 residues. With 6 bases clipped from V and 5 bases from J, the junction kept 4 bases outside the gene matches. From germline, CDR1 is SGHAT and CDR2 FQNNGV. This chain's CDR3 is CASRWTSDNEQFF. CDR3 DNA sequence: TGTGCCAGCAGATGGACTAGTGACAATGAGCAGTTCTTC. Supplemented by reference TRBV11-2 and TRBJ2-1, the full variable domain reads EAGVAQSPRYKIIEKRQSVAFWCNPISGHATLYWYQQILGQGPKLLIQFQNNGVVDDSQLPKDRFSAERLKGVDSTLKIQPAKLEDSAVYLCASRWTSDNEQFFGPGTRLTVL.

The CDR3 here is CASSADRGPYEQYF. The DNA of the CDR3 is TGCGCCAGCAGCGCGGACAGGGGGCCCTACGAGCAGTACTTC. The chain uses TRBV4-3 and TRBJ2-7, with 11 nucleotides matching TRBD1. Trimming cost V 5 bases and J 2 bases; bases outside gene matches: 2. The CDR3 is 14 amino acids. Germline assignment: CDR1 LGHNA and CDR2 YSLEER.

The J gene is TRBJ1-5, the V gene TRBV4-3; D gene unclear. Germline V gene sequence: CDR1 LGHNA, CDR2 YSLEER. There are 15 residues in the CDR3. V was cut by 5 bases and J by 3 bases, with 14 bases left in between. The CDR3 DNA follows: TGCGCCAGCAGCATGGACCCGGGCCTCAATCAGCCCCAGCATTTT. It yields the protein CASSMDPGLNQPQHF.

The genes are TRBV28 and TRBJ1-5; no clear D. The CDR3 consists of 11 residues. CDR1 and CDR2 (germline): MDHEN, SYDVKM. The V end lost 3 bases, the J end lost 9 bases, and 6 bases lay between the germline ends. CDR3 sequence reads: CASSFGGPQHF. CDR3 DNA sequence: TGTGCCAGCAGTTTCGGAGGGCCCCAGCATTTT.

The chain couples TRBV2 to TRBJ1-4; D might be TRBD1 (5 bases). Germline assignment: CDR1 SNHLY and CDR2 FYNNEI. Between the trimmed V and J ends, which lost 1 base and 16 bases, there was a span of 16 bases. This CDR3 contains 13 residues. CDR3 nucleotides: TGTGCCAGCAGTGAAGAGGACTTTTCCAGGGAGTTTTTT. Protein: CASSEEDFSREFF.

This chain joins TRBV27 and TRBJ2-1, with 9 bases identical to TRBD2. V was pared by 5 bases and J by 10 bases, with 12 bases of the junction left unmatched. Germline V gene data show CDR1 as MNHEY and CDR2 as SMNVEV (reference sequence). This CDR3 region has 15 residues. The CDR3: CASSAPALAGVEQFF. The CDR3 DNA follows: TGTGCCAGCAGTGCCCCGGCGTTAGCGGGAGTGGAGCAGTTCTTC.

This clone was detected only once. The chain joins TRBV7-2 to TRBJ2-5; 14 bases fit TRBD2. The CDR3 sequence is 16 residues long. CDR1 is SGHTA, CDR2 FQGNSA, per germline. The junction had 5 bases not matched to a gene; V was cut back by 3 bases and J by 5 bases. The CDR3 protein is CASSLGLAGDWETQYF. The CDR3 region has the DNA TGTGCCAGCAGCTTGGGACTAGCGGGGGATTGGGAGACCCAGTACTTC.

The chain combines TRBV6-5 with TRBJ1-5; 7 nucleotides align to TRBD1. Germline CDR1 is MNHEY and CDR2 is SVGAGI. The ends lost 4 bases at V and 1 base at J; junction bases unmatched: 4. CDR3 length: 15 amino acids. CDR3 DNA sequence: TGTGCCAGCAGTTCTACAGGGGAAAGCAATCAGCCCCAGCATTTT. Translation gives CASSSTGESNQPQHF.

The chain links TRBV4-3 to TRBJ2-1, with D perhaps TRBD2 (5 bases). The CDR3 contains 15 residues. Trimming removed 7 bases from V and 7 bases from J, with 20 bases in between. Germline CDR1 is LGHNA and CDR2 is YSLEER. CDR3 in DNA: TGCGCCAGCAACGTCGGAGGACTCGGCGAAAATGAGCAGTTCTTC. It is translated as CASNVGGLGENEQFF.

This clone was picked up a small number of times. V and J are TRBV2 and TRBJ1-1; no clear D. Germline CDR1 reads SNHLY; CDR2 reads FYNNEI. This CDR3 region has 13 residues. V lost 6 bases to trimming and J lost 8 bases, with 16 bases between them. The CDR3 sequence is CASRKQTLTEAFF. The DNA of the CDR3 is TGTGCCAGCAGAAAGCAAACCCTAACGGAAGCTTTCTTT.

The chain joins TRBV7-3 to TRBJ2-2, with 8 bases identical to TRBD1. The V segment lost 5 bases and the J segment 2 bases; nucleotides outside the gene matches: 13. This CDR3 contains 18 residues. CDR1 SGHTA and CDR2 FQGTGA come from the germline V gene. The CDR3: CASSPRPWAGGNTGELFF. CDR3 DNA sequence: TGTGCCAGCAGCCCAAGGCCCTGGGCAGGGGGCAACACCGGGGAGCTGTTTTTT.

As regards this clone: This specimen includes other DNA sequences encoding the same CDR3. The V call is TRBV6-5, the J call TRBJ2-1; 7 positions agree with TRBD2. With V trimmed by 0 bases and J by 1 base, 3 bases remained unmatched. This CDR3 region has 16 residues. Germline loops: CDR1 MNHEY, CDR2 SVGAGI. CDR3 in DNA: TGTGCCAGCAGTTACTCGAGCGGGGAATCCTACAATGAGCAGTTCTTC. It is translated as CASSYSSGESYNEQFF.

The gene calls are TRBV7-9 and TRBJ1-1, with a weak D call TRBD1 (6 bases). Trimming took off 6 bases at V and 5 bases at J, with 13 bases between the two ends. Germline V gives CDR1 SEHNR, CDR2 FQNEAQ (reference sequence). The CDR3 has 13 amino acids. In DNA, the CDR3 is TGTGCCAGCAGTCCACAGGGCCGTACTGAAGCTTTCTTT. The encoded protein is CASSPQGRTEAFF. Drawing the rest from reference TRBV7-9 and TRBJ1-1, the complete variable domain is DTGVSQNPRHKITKRGQNVTFRCDPISEHNRLYWYRQTLGQGPEFLTYFQNEAQLEKSRLLSDRFSAERPKGSFSTLEIQRTEQGDSAMYLCASSPQGRTEAFFGQGTRLTVV.

The CDR3 DNA reads as TGTGCCAGTCATGACAGCGCCTACGAGCAGTACTTC. Translation: CASHDSAYEQYF. J is TRBJ2-7 and V is TRBV2; D is possibly TRBD1 (5 bases). Germline-derived CDR1 and CDR2 are SNHLY and FYNNEI. The CDR3 has 12 residues. V lost 9 bases and J lost 2, with 11 bases in between. Complete variable domain (other parts from reference TRBV2 and TRBJ2-7): EPEVTQTPSHQVTQMGQEVILRCVPISNHLYFYWYRQILGQKVEFLVSFYNNEISEKSEIFDDQFSVERPDGSNFTLKIRSTKLEDSAMYFCASHDSAYEQYFGPGTRLTVT.